In this sample, the clone carrying this T cell receptor (beta chain) turned up many times. The record originates from a study of T cell repertoires in cytomegalovirus infection. This CDR3 is 13 amino acids long. Germline-derived CDR1 and CDR2 are MNHNS and SASEGT. V was shortened by 7 bases and J by 6 bases, with 12 bases between the two germline ends. In TCRdb, the reads were re-called with MiXCR into one record per CDR3 protein. Found here are 450,000 to 550,000 distinct CDR3 sequences, 15% to 20% of them singletons; the top ten hold roughly 25%. The rearrangement uses TRBV6-1 and TRBJ2-2; D gene unclear. The source material was CD8+ T cells from PBMCs. The TCR was taken from a human donor in good health (CMV status not recorded). Some clones in this sample may be carry-over from other donors' samples. CDR3 sequence (DNA): TGTGCCAGCAACCCAGCAGGCGCCGGGGAGCTGTTTTTT. Its protein product is CASNPAGAGELFF.